The entry that follows covers one TCR beta chain sequence. Its antigen is unknown. This specimen comes from a study of cytomegalovirus exposure and HLA in healthy donors. Study-level results: The authors excluded some V segments, including TRBV6-2 and TRBV6-3, as indistinguishable.

The trim removed 6 bases at V and 8 bases at J, leaving 10 bases unmatched. Germline V gene data show CDR1 as SEHNR and CDR2 as FQNEAQ (reference sequence). There are 15 residues in the CDR3. The primer mix had 60 Vbeta and 13 Jbeta primers. Produced via immunoSEQ multiplex PCR; TCRdb's table is partial and in-frame only. The sample shows about 160,000 clones, approximately 78% of them seen only once. V is TRBV7-9 and J is TRBJ2-1; 10 nucleotides agree with TRBD1. The receptor was isolated from a male donor in good health and CMV-seropositive. Sequences were obtained from PBMCs. This chain's CDR3 is CASSPDRGRIDEQFF. For the CDR3, the DNA is TGTGCCAGCAGTCCAGACAGGGGGCGCATTGATGAGCAGTTCTTC.